Each of the 5 T cell receptor beta chains below was sequenced from the same sample in a study of PD-1 blockade in classical Hodgkin lymphoma. Clones were read by immunoSEQ multiplex PCR, and TCRdb kept only the in-frame ones, dropping some. The sample carries just under 40,000 clones, around four fifths recorded once. Time point: cycle 4 day 1 (C4D1), after 5 to 7 weeks of nivolumab. All the patients suffered relapse after autologous stem cell transplantation, and brentuximab vedotin exposure differed. The sequences come from peripheral blood mononuclear cells (PBMCs), collected before the fourth cycle of nivolumab. The receptors stem from a human donor with classical Hodgkin lymphoma.

On this clone itself: Additional DNA sequences in this sample encode the identical CDR3. The chain carries TRBV6-5 and TRBJ2-1; possibly TRBD2 for D (6 bases). Trimming stripped 5 bases from V and 0 bases from J, with 11 bases between. Germline CDR1 is MNHEY and CDR2 is SVGAGI. The CDR3 length is 15 residues. The CDR3 reads CASSPRGSSYNEQFF. CDR3 DNA sequence: TGTGCCAGCAGTCCTCGGGGGAGCTCCTACAATGAGCAGTTCTTC.

The J gene is TRBJ1-2, the V gene TRBV5-1; TRBD1 might be the D (5 bases). This CDR3 is 15 amino acids long. V lost 0 bases and J 2 bases, leaving 11 bases between the germline ends. Germline assignment: CDR1 SGHRS and CDR2 YFSETQ. CDR3: CASSLDAGRNYGYTF. CDR3 bases: TGCGCCAGCAGCTTGGACGCGGGACGGAACTATGGCTACACCTTC.

The V and J genes are TRBV9 and TRBJ2-3, with D tentatively TRBD2 (5 bases). From germline, CDR1 is SGDLS and CDR2 YYNGEE. V was pared by 0 bases and J by 0 bases, with 17 bases between. The CDR3 spans 18 residues. The chain's CDR3 is CASSVGRLTYPSTDTQYF. The DNA for the CDR3 is TGTGCCAGCAGCGTAGGGAGGCTGACATACCCTAGCACAGATACGCAGTATTTT.

This rearrangement joins TRBV18 to TRBJ1-3; 9 positions agree with TRBD1. CDR1 KGHSH and CDR2 LQKENI come from the germline V gene. CDR3 length: 16 amino acids. With V trimmed by 3 bases and J by 4 bases, 7 bases remained unmatched. CDR3 sequence (DNA): TGTGCCAGCTCACCCCGACAGGGGGAATGGGGAAACACCATATATTTT. As protein: CASSPRQGEWGNTIYF.

This clone was detected once. The rearrangement joins TRBV10-1 to TRBJ1-5, with a tentative D call TRBD1 (5 bases). The germline V gene has CDR1 WNHNN and CDR2 SYGVQD (reference sequence). V was trimmed by 4 bases and J by 4 bases, leaving 11 bases between them. CDR3 length: 14 residues. The chain's CDR3 is CASSAAGSNQPQHF. Written as DNA, the CDR3 is TGCGCCAGCAGTGCCGCAGGGTCGAATCAGCCCCAGCATTTT.